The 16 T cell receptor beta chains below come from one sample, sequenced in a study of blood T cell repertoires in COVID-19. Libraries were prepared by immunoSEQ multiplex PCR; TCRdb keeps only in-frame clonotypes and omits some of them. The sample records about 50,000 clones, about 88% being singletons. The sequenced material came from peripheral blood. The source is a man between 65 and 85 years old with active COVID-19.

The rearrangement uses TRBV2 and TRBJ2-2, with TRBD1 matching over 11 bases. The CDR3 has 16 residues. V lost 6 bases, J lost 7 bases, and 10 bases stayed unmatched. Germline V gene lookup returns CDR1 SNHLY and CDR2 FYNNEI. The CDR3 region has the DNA TGTGCCAGCAGCCCCAGGGACAGGGGGAAGGGCGGGGAGCTGTTTTTT. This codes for CASSPRDRGKGGELFF.

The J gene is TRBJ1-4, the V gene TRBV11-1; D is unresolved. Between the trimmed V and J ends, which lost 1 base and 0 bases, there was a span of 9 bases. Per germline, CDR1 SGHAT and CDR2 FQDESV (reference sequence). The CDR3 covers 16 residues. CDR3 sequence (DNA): TGTGCCAGCAGCTTAGGAAGGACTACAACTAATGAAAAACTGTTTTTT. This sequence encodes CASSLGRTTTNEKLFF.

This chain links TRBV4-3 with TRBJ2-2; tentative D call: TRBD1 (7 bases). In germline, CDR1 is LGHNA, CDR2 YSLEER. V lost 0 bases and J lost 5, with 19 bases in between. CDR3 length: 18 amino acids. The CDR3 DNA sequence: TGCGCCAGCAGCCAAGAAGGGGCTGGAGGGGGCAATACCGGGGAGCTGTTTTTT. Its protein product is CASSQEGAGGGNTGELFF.

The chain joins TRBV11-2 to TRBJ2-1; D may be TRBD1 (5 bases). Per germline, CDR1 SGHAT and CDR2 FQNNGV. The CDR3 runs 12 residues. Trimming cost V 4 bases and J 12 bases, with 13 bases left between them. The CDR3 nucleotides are TGTGCCAGCAGCTCGGACATTTCGGGGCAGTTCTTC. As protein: CASSSDISGQFF.

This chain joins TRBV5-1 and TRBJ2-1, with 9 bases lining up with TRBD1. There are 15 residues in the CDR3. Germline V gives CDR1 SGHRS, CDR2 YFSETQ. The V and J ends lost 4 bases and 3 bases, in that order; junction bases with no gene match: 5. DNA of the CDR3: TGCGCCAGCAGCCAAGGACAGGGGATCTACAATGAGCAGTTCTTC. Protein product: CASSQGQGIYNEQFF.

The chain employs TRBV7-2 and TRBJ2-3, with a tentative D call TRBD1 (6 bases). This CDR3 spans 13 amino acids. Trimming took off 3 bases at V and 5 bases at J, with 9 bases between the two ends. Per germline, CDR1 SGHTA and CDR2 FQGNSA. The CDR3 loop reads CASSLSRGDTQYF. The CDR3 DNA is TGTGCCAGCAGCTTGAGCAGGGGAGATACGCAGTATTTT.

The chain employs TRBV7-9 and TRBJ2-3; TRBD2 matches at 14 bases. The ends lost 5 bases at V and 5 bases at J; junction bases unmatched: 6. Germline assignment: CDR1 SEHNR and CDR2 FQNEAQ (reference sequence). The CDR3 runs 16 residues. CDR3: CASSPGTSGRKDTQYF. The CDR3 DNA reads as TGTGCCAGCAGCCCGGGGACTAGCGGGAGAAAAGATACGCAGTATTTT.

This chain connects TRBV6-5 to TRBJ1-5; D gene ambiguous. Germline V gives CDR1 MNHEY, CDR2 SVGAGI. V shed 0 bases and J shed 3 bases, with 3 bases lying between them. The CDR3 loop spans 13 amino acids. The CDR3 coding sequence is TGTGCCAGCAGTTACTCTAACAATCAGCCCCAGCATTTT. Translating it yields CASSYSNNQPQHF.

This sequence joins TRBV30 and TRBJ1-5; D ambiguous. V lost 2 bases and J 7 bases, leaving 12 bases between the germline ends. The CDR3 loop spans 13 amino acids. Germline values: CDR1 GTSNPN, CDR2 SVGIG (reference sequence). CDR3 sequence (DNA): TGTGCCTGGAGTCAGGATGGTTGGCAGCCCCAGCATTTT. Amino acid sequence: CAWSQDGWQPQHF.

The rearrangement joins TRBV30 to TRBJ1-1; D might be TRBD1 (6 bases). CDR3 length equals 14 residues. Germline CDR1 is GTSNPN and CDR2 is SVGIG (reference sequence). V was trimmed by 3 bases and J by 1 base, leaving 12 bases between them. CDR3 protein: CAWSTGLRNTEAFF. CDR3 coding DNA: TGTGCCTGGAGCACAGGGTTGAGGAACACTGAAGCTTTCTTT.

CDR3 sequence reads: CASSGVGTSLFF. CDR3 nucleotide sequence: TGCGCCAGCAGTGGAGTTGGGACTAGTCTGTTCTTC. The chain links TRBV5-1 to TRBJ2-1; 8 bases line up with TRBD2. The CDR3 loop spans 12 amino acids. V dropped 5 bases and J dropped 15; count of bases not matched to a gene: 10. CDR1 and CDR2 (germline): SGHRS, YFSETQ. Supplemented by reference TRBV5-1 and TRBJ2-1, the full variable domain reads KAGVTQTPRYLIKTRGQQVTLSCSPISGHRSVSWYQQTPGQGLQFLFEYFSETQRNKGNFPGRFSGRQFSNSRSEMNVSTLELGDSALYLCASSGVGTSLFFGPGTRLTVL.

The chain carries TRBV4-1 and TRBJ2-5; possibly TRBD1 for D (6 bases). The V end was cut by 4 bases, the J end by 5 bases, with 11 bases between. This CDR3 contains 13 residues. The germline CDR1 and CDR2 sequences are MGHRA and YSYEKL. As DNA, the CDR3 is TGCGCCAGCAGCCCCTCAGGGGATGAGACCCAGTACTTC. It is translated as CASSPSGDETQYF.

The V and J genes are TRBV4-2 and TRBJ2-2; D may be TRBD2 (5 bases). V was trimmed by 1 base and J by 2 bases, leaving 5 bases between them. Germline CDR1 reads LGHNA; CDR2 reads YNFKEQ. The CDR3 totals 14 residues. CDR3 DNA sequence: TGTGCCAGCAGCCAAGGGACTAACACCGGGGAGCTGTTTTTT. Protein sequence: CASSQGTNTGELFF.

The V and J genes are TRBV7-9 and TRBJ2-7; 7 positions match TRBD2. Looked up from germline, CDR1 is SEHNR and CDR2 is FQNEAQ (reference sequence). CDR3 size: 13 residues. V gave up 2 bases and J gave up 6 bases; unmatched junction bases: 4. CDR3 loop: CASSLSGRAEQYF. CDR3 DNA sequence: TGTGCCAGCAGCTTAAGTGGGAGGGCCGAGCAGTACTTC.

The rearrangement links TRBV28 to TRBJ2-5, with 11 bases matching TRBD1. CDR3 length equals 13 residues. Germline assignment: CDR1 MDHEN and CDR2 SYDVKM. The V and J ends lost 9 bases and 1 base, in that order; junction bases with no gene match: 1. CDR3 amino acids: CASGTGGQETQYF. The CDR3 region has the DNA TGTGCCAGTGGGACAGGGGGCCAAGAGACCCAGTACTTC. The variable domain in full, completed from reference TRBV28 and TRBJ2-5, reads DVKVTQSSRYLVKRTGEKVFLECVQDMDHENMFWYRQDPGLGLRLIYFSYDVKMKEKGDIPEGYSVSREKKERFSLILESASTNQTSMYLCASGTGGQETQYFGPGTRLLVL.

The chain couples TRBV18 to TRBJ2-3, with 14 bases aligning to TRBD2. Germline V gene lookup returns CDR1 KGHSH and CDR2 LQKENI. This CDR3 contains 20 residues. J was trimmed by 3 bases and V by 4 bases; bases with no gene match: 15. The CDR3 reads CASSRGRTGTSGRKTDTQYF. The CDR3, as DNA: TGTGCCAGCTCACGAGGACGGACGGGGACTAGCGGGAGAAAGACAGATACGCAGTATTTT.